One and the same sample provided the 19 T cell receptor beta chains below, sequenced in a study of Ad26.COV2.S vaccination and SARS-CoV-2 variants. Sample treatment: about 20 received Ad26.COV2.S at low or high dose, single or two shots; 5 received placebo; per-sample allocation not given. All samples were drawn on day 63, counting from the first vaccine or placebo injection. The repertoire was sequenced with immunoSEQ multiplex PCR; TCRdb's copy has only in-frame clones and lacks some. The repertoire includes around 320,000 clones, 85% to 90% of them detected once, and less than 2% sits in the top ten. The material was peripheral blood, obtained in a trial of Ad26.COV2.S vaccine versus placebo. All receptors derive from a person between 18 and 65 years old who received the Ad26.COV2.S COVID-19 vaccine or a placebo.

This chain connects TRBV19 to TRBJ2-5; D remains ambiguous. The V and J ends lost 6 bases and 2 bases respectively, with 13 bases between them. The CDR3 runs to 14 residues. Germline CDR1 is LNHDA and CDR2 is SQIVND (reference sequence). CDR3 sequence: CASSQPGTQETQYF. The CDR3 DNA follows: TGTGCCAGTAGCCAACCCGGAACTCAAGAGACCCAGTACTTC. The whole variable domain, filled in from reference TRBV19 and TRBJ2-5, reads DGGITQSPKYLFRKEGQNVTLSCEQNLNHDAMYWYRQDPGQGLRLIYYSQIVNDFQKGDIAEGYSVSREKKESFPLTVTSAQKNPTAFYLCASSQPGTQETQYFGPGTRLLVL.

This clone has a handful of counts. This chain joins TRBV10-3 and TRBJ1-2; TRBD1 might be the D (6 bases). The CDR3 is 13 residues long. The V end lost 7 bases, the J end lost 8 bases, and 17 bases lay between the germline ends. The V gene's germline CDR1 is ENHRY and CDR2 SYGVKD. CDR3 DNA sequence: TGTGCCATCAAGATAGCAGGTGGGGGCGGCTACACCTTC. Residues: CAIKIAGGGGYTF.

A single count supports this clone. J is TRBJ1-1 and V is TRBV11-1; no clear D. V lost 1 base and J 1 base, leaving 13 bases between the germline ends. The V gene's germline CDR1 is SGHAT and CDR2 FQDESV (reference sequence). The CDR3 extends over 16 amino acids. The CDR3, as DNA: TGTGCCAGCAGCTTAGGTGTCGGAACCCCGAACACTGAAGCTTTCTTT. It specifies CASSLGVGTPNTEAFF.

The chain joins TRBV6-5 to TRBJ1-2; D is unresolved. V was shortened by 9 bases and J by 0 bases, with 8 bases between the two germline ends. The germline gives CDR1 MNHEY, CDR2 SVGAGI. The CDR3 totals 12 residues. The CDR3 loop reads CASWIANYGYTF. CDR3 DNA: TGTGCCAGTTGGATTGCTAACTATGGCTACACCTTC.

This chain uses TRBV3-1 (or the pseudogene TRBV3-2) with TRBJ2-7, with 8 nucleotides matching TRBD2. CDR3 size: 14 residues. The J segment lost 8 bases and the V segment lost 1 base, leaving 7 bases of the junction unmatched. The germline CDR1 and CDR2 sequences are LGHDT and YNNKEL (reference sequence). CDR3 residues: CASSQVPGGPKQYF. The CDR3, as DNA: TGTGCCAGCAGCCAAGTCCCGGGGGGGCCGAAGCAGTACTTC.

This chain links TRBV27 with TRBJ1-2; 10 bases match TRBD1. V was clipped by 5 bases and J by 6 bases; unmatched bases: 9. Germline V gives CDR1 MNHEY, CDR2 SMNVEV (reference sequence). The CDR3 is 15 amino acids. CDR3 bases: TGTGCCAGCAGTCGGGACAGGGGCTTTTTCGATGGCTACACCTTC. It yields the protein CASSRDRGFFDGYTF.

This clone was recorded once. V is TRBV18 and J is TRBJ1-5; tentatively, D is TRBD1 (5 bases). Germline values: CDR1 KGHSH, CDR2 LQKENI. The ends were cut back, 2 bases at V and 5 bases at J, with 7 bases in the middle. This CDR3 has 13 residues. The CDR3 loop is CASSPKGDQPQHF. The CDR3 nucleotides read TGTGCCAGCTCACCAAAAGGGGATCAGCCCCAGCATTTT. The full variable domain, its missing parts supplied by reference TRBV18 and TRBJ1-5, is NAGVMQNPRHLVRRRGQEARLRCSPMKGHSHVYWYRQLPEEGLKFMVYLQKENIIDESGMPKERFSAEFPKEGPSILRIQQVVRGDSAAYFCASSPKGDQPQHFGDGTRLSIL.

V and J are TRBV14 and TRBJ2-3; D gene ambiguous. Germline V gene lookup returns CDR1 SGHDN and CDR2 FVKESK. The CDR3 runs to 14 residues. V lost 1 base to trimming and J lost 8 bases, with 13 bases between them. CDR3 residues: CASSQVASAGTQYF. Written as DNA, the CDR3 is TGTGCCAGCAGCCAAGTAGCCTCAGCCGGTACGCAGTATTTT.

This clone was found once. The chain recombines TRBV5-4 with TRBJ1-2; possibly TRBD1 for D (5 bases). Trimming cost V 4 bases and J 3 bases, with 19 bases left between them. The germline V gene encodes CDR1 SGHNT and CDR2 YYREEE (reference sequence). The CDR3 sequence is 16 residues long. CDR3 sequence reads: CASSGLERDRYYGYTF. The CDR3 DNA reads TGTGCCAGCAGCGGACTTGAACGGGACCGATACTATGGCTACACCTTC.

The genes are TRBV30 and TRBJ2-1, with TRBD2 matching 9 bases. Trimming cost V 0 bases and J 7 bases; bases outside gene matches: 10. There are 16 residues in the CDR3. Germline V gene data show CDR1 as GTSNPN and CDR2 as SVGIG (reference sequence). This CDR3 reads CAWSVWSGGFTNEQFF. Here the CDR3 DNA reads TGTGCCTGGAGTGTGTGGAGCGGGGGGTTCACTAATGAGCAGTTCTTC.

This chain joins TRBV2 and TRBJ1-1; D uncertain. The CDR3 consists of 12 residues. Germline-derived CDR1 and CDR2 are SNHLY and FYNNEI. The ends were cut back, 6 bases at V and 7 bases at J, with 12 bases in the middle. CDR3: CASRDGLSEAFF. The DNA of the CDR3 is TGTGCCAGCAGGGACGGTCTCAGTGAAGCTTTCTTT.

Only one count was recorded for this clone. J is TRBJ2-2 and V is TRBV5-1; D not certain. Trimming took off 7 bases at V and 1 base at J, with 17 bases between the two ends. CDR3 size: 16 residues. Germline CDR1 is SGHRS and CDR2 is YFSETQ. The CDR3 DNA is TGCGCCAGCTCAACTGTTCCCCCCAGGAACACCGGGGAGCTGTTTTTT. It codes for CASSTVPPRNTGELFF.

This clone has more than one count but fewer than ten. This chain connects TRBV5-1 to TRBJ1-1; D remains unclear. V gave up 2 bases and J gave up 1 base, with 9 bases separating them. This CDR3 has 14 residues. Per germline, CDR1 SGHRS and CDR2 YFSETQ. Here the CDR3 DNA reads TGCGCCAGCAGCTTAACCACAGAGAACACTGAAGCTTTCTTT. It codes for CASSLTTENTEAFF.

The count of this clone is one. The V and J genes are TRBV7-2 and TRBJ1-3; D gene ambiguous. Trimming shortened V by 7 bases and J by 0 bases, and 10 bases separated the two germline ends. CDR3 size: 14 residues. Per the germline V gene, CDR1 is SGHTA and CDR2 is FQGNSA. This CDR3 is CASTPDGSGNTIYF. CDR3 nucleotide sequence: TGTGCCAGCACTCCAGACGGCTCTGGAAACACCATATATTTT.

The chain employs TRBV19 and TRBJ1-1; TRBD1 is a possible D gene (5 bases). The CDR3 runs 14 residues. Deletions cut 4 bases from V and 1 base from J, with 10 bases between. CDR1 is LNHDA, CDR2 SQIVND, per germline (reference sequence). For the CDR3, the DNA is TGTGCCAGTAGTACCCAGGGTGGGAACACTGAAGCTTTCTTT. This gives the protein CASSTQGGNTEAFF.

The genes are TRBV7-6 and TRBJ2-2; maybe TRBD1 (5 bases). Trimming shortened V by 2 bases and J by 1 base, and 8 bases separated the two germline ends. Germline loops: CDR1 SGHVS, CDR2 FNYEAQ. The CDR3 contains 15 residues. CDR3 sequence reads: CASSLRQMNTGELFF. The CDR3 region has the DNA TGTGCCAGCAGCTTAAGACAGATGAACACCGGGGAGCTGTTTTTT.

The CDR3 here is CSASPGTGGDYGYTF. As DNA, the CDR3 is TGCAGTGCTAGTCCCGGGACAGGGGGCGATTATGGCTACACCTTC. The rearrangement joins TRBV20-1 to TRBJ1-2; 12 bases match TRBD1. Germline V lookup: CDR1 DFQATT, CDR2 SNEGSKA (reference sequence). The length of the CDR3 is 15 residues. V trimming: 3 bases; J trimming: 5 bases; junction bases outside the gene matches: 7.

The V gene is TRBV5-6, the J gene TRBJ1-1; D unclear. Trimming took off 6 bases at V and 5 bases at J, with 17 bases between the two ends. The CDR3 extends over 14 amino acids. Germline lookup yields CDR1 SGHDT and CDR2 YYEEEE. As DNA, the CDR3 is TGTGCCAGCACGTGGTGGGGAATCGGGACTGAAGCTTTCTTT. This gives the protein CASTWWGIGTEAFF.

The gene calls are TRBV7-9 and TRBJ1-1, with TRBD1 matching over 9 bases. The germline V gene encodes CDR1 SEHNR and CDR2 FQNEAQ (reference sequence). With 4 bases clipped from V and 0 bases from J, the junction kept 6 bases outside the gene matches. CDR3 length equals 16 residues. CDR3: CASSSGQGTMNTEAFF. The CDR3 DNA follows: TGTGCCAGCAGCTCGGGACAGGGTACGATGAACACTGAAGCTTTCTTT.